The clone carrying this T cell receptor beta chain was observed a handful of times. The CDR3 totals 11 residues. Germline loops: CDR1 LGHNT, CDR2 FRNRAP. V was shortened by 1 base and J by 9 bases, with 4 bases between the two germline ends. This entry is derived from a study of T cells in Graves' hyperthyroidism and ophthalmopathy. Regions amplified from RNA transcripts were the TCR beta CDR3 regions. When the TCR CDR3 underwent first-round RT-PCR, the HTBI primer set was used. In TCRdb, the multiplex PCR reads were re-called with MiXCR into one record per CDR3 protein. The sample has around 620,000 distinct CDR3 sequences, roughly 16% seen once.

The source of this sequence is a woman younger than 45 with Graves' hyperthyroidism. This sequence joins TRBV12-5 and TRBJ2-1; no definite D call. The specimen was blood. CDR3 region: CASGLGGEQFF. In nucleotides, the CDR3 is TGTGCTAGTGGTTTGGGGGGTGAGCAGTTCTTC.